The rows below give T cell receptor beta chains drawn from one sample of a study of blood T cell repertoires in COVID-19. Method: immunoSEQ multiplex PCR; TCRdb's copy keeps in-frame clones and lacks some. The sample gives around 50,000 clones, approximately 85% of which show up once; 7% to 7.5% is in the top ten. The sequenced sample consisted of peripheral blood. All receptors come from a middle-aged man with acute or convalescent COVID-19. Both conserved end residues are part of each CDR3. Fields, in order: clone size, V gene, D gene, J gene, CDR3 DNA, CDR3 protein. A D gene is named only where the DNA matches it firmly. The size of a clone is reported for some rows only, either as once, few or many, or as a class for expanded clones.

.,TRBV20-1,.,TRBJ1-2,TGCACGTTTCGGGGGGCATATGGCTACACCTTC,CTFRGAYGYTF
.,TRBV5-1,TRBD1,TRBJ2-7,TGCGCCAGCGAGACAGGGCTCAGATGGGGAGACGAGCAGTACTTC,CASETGLRWGDEQYF
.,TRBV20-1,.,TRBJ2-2,TGCAGTGCTAGTTACGGGGGGCCAGCCGGGGAGCTGTTTTTT,CSASYGGPAGELFF
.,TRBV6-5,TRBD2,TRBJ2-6,TGTGCCAGCAGTTGGTCGGGGGGCTCTGGGGCCAACGTCCTGACTTTC,CASSWSGGSGANVLTF
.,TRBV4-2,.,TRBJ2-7,TGTGCCAGCAGCCAAGATACGGGGGATCGGGAGCAGTACTTC,CASSQDTGDREQYF
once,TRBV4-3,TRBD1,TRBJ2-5,TGCGCCAGCAGCCGAGGGACAGGTCAAGAGACCCAGTACTTC,CASSRGTGQETQYF
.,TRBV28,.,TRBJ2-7,TGTGCCAGCAGTCCAAGCAGGGTGGGTAGCTCCTACGAGCAGTACTTC,CASSPSRVGSSYEQYF
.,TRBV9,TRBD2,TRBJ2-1,TGTGCCAGCAGCGTAAGCGGGGGGGATTACAATGAGCAGTTCTTC,CASSVSGGDYNEQFF
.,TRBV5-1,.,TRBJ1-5,TGCGCCAGCAGCCTAGACTGGGGCAATCAGCCCCAGCATTTT,CASSLDWGNQPQHF
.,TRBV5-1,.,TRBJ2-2,TGCGCCAGCAGCTTGGCCCCCGGGACAACGAACACCGGGGAGCTGTTTTTT,CASSLAPGTTNTGELFF
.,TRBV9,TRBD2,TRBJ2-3,TGTGCCAGCAGCGTAGTGGGGACTAGCGGGGGCTCTAGCACAGATACGCAGTATTTT,CASSVVGTSGGSSTDTQYF
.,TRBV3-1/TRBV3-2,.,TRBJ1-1,TGTGCCAGCAGCCAAGGGGCGAACACTGAAGCTTTCTTT,CASSQGANTEAFF
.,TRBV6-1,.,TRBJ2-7,TGTGCCAGCAGTGAAGACCGGACTGAGGCCTACGAGCAGTACTTC,CASSEDRTEAYEQYF
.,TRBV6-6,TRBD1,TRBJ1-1,TGTGCCAGCAACACAGGGGGCGCCGTCACTGAAGCTTTCTTT,CASNTGGAVTEAFF
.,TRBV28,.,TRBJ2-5,TGTGCCAGCACACCTGGTGGGAGTGGTGAGACCCAGTACTTC,CASTPGGSGETQYF
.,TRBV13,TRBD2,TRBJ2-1,TGTGCCAGCAGCCGGACTAGCGGGGCTTACAATGAGCAGTTCTTC,CASSRTSGAYNEQFF
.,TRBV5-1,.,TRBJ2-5,TGCGCCAGCAGCTTGGACTGGGTGACTTCCTCGGAGACCCAGTACTTC,CASSLDWVTSSETQYF
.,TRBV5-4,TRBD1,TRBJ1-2,TGTGCCAGCAGCCCGAACAGCCTCACAGGGGGAAGGGACTACACCTTC,CASSPNSLTGGRDYTF
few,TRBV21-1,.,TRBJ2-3,TGTGCCAGCAGCTCGAGGTCGGGGAAGAGCGGGACTAACTTTGGGACCAACCTTACGCAGTATTTT,CASSSRSGKSGTNFGTNLTQYF
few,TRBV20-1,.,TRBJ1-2,TGCAGTGCTAGTGGTGGTCAGACTTATGGCTACACCTTC,CSASGGQTYGYTF
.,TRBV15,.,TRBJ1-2,TGTGCCACCAGCAGACCACTCGGGGGCTACACCTTC,CATSRPLGGYTF